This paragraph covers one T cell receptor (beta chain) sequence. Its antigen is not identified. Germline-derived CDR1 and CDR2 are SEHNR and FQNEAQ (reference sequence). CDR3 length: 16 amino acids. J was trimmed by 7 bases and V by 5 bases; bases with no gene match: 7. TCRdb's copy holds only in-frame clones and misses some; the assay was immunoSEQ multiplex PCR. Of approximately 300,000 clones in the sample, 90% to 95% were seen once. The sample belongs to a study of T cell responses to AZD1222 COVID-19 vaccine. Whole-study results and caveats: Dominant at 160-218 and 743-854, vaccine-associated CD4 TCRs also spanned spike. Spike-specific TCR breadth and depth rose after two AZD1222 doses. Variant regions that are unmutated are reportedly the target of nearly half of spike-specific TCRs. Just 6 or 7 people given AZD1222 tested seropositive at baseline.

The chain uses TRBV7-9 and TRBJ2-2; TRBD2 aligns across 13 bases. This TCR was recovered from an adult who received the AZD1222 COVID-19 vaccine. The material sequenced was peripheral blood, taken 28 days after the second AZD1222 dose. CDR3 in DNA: TGTGCCAGCAGCCCTAGGACTAGCGGGAGAATCGGGGAGCTGTTTTTT. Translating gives CASSPRTSGRIGELFF.